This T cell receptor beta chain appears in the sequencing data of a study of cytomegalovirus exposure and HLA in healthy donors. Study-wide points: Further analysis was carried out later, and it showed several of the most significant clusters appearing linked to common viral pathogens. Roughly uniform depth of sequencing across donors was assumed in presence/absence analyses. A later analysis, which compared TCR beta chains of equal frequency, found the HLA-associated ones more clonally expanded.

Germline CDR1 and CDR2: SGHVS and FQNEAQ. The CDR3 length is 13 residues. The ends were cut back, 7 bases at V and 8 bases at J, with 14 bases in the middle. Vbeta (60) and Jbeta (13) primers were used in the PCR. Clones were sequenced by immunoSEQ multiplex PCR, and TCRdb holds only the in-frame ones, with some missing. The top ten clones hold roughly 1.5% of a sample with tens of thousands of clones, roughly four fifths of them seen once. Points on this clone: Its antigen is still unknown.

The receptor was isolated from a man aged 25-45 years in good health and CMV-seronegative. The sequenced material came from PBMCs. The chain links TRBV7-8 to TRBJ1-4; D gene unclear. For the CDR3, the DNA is TGTGCCAGCAACTTTAGGCCGGGAGAAAAACTGTTTTTT. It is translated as CASNFRPGEKLFF.